The TCR beta chain under discussion was sequenced for a study of T cells in narcolepsy. Study details: Patients with NT1 or NT2 and healthy control donors were enrolled.

Comment on this clone: Its antigen is as yet unknown.

Study results and caveats: Same-patient CSF and blood CD4+ T cell clonotypes included HCRT-specific and TRIB2-specific autoreactive ones.

Generated by immunoSEQ multiplex PCR, the TCRdb table keeps only in-frame clones and is missing some. The sample includes 25,000 to 35,000 clones, 70% to 80% of them seen just once. Sequenced sample: CD45RA- memory CD4+ T cells from PBMCs. The receptor's source is a human donor with narcolepsy.

The CDR3: CASSTGPSSLETQYF. CDR3 nucleotides: TGCGCCAGCAGTACGGGACCGTCTTCTTTGGAGACCCAGTACTTC. The chain has TRBV5-1 and TRBJ2-7, with D possibly called TRBD1 or TRBD2 (5 bases each). TRBJ2-5 explains the end of the DNA better; the J call may be wrong. The CDR3 spans 15 residues. Germline values: CDR1 SGHRS, CDR2 YFSETQ.